The 23 T cell receptor beta chains listed next were all sequenced from one sample in a study of cytotoxic CD8 clonotypes in ibrutinib-treated CLL (dated by TCRdb to the early 2020s). The method behind the library was the immunoSEQ multiplex PCR assay. TCRdb retrieved this table from immuneACCESS and kept in-frame rearrangements only. Not all clones are present; in checked studies, unresolved V genes account for under half, and no reason is known for the remainder. The sample table contains nearly 50,000 clones; only one count was recorded for roughly three fifths of them. The top ten hold around 30% of the sample. The time point label for this specimen denotes: less than 30 months on ibrutinib. Sequenced here: PBMCs, sampled after 24 months of ibrutinib treatment. Source of these receptors: a human donor with chronic lymphocytic leukemia.

This clone was recorded a few times. The chain joins TRBV7-6 to TRBJ2-7, with D possibly TRBD2 on 6 matching bases. V was shortened by 1 base and J by 0 bases, with 10 bases between the two germline ends. The CDR3 is 15 amino acids. CDR1 SGHVS and CDR2 FNYEAQ come from the germline V gene. For the CDR3, the DNA is TGTGCCAGCAGCTTAGAGCGGGCCCTCTCCTACGAGCAGTACTTC. The encoded protein is CASSLERALSYEQYF.

The chain joins TRBV2 to TRBJ2-7; no definite D call. This CDR3 contains 13 residues. Trimming removed 0 bases at V and 7 bases at J, with 10 bases between. Germline V gene lookup returns CDR1 SNHLY and CDR2 FYNNEI. The CDR3: CASSEADLGEQYF. The CDR3 DNA reads TGTGCCAGCAGTGAAGCGGATTTAGGGGAGCAGTACTTC.

The chain has TRBV2 and TRBJ1-4; perhaps TRBD1 as D (5 bases). Germline CDR1 reads SNHLY; CDR2 reads FYNNEI. V was cut by 5 bases and J by 1 base, with 11 bases left in between. The CDR3 consists of 15 residues. CDR3 in amino acids: CASSSGTETNEKLFF. In DNA, the CDR3 is TGTGCCAGCAGTTCCGGGACGGAAACTAATGAAAAACTGTTTTTT.

J is TRBJ2-3 and V is TRBV13; 10 bases map to TRBD1. From germline, CDR1 is PRHDT and CDR2 FYEKMQ (reference sequence). The length of the CDR3 is 17 residues. The J segment lost 4 bases and the V segment lost 1 base, leaving 8 bases of the junction unmatched. The CDR3 region is CASSLVTGQGESDTQYF. The CDR3 bases are TGTGCCAGCAGCTTAGTCACCGGACAGGGGGAGTCAGATACGCAGTATTTT. Filled out from reference TRBV13 and TRBJ2-3, the complete variable domain reads AAGVIQSPRHLIKEKRETATLKCYPIPRHDTVYWYQQGPGQDPQFLISFYEKMQSDKGSIPDRFSAQQFSDYHSELNMSSLELGDSALYFCASSLVTGQGESDTQYFGPGTRLTVL.

This chain joins TRBV6-5 and TRBJ1-2, with TRBD1 identical over 7 bases. The length of the CDR3 is 14 residues. Germline values: CDR1 MNHEY, CDR2 SVGAGI. V lost 6 bases, J lost 4 bases, and 8 bases stayed unmatched. The chain's CDR3 is CASSRGGLGYGYTF. The CDR3 nucleotides are TGTGCCAGCAGCCGAGGGGGCCTCGGCTATGGCTACACCTTC.

The chain's CDR3 is CASSLGPGTEAFF. The CDR3 DNA reads as TGTGCCAGCAGCTTAGGTCCGGGCACTGAAGCTTTCTTT. The V call is TRBV11-3, the J call TRBJ1-1; D is undetermined. The germline gives CDR1 SGHNT, CDR2 YENEEA. This CDR3 is built from 13 residues. Deletions cut 1 base from V and 4 bases from J, with 7 bases between.

The genes are TRBV6-6 and TRBJ1-1; TRBD1 aligns across 8 bases. The germline gives CDR1 MNHNY, CDR2 SVGAGI (reference sequence). V lost 8 bases, J lost 5 bases, and 16 bases stayed unmatched. The CDR3 contains 16 residues. The DNA of the CDR3 is TGTGCCAGCGCCCGCCCACACTTACAGGGGGGGACTGAAGCTTTCTTT. It translates to CASARPHLQGGTEAFF.

This clone was seen a few times. V usage is TRBV5-5 and J usage is TRBJ2-7; 8 positions match TRBD1. The ends lost 4 bases at V and 7 bases at J; junction bases unmatched: 7. The germline gives CDR1 SGHKS, CDR2 YYEKEE (reference sequence). This CDR3 has 13 amino acids. DNA for the CDR3: TGTGCCAGCAGCCTGGGACAGGCTCGAGAGCAGTACTTC. Its translation: CASSLGQAREQYF. The full variable domain, completed using reference TRBV5-5 and TRBJ2-7, is DAGVTQSPTHLIKTRGQQVTLRCSPISGHKSVSWYQQVLGQGPQFIFQYYEKEERGRGNFPDRFSARQFPNYSSELNVNALLLGDSALYLCASSLGQAREQYFGPGTRLTVT.

This clone appeared once. V usage is TRBV11-2 and J usage is TRBJ1-1; D is possibly TRBD1 (6 bases). The CDR3 loop spans 14 amino acids. Germline loops: CDR1 SGHAT, CDR2 FQNNGV. V lost 5 bases to trimming and J lost 5 bases, with 15 bases between them. The CDR3 DNA is TGTGCCAGCAGCAAAGGCCAGGGGCGGACTGAAGCTTTCTTT. Protein product: CASSKGQGRTEAFF.

This chain uses TRBV7-9 with TRBJ1-1; 9 bases map to TRBD1. CDR1 is SEHNR, CDR2 FQNEAQ, per germline (reference sequence). V was pared by 2 bases and J by 6 bases, with 7 bases of the junction left unmatched. This CDR3 comprises 15 residues. The CDR3 loop is CASSLRGQGFAEAFF. CDR3 sequence (DNA): TGTGCCAGCAGCTTAAGGGGACAGGGTTTCGCTGAAGCTTTCTTT. The variable domain in full, with the rest retrieved from reference TRBV7-9 and TRBJ1-1, is DTGVSQNPRHKITKRGQNVTFRCDPISEHNRLYWYRQTLGQGPEFLTYFQNEAQLEKSRLLSDRFSAERPKGSFSTLEIQRTEQGDSAMYLCASSLRGQGFAEAFFGQGTRLTVV.

This clone showed up just a few times. The chain carries TRBV11-2 and TRBJ2-7; TRBD1 matches 8 bases. The germline CDR1 and CDR2 sequences are SGHAT and FQNNGV. J gave up 5 bases and V 1 base, and 7 bases lay outside the gene matches. CDR3 size: 15 residues. The CDR3 DNA is TGTGCCAGCAGCTTAGCCGGACAGGGTGGCGACGAGCAGTACTTC. It is translated as CASSLAGQGGDEQYF.

V usage is TRBV5-4 and J usage is TRBJ1-5, with 9 bases identical to TRBD1. Losses at the gene ends were 2 bases for V and 2 bases for J; bases not matched to a gene: 2. In germline, CDR1 is SGHNT, CDR2 YYREEE (reference sequence). This CDR3 comprises 15 residues. The CDR3 DNA reads TGTGCCAGCAGCTTACAGGGGGCTGGCAATCAGCCCCAGCATTTT. It is translated as CASSLQGAGNQPQHF.

The genes are TRBV25-1 and TRBJ1-5; TRBD1 matches at 7 bases. V lost 0 bases to trimming and J lost 6 bases; unmatched junction nucleotides: 11. This CDR3 spans 17 amino acids. Per the germline V gene, CDR1 is MGHDK and CDR2 is SYGVNS. CDR3 residues: CASSEYPGQGGFQPQHF. CDR3 DNA: TGTGCCAGCAGTGAATATCCCGGGCAGGGGGGTTTTCAGCCCCAGCATTTT.

The chain links TRBV19 to TRBJ2-7, with no clear D. The CDR3 consists of 12 residues. The V gene's germline CDR1 is LNHDA and CDR2 SQIVND (reference sequence). V gave up 4 bases and J gave up 7 bases, with 11 bases separating them. CDR3 region: CASSSGRYEQYF. As DNA, the CDR3 is TGTGCCAGTAGTAGTGGTCGGTATGAGCAGTACTTC.

The sample holds one count of this clone. This chain joins TRBV7-6 and TRBJ2-1; a weak D match, TRBD2 (5 bases). CDR3 length: 16 residues. The V end was cut by 0 bases, the J end by 1 base, with 10 bases between. The V gene's germline CDR1 is SGHVS and CDR2 FNYEAQ. CDR3 region: CASSLAGQRSYNEQFF. The CDR3 nucleotides are TGTGCCAGCAGCTTAGCAGGGCAGCGGTCCTACAATGAGCAGTTCTTC.

Details on this clone: A junction boundary mismatches the germline segment, possibly from a read error. Other DNA sequences in the same sample also yield this CDR3. CDR3 DNA sequence: TGTGCCAGCAGGCCCGGACAGGGAAAGACCGAGCAATACTTC. Amino acids: CASRPGQGKTEQYF. The rearrangement links TRBV6-5 to TRBJ2-7; TRBD1 matches 8 bases. The CDR3 length is 14 residues. CDR1 is MNHEY, CDR2 SVGAGI, per germline.

This chain uses TRBV9 with TRBJ2-1; D may be TRBD1 (6 bases). This CDR3 has 15 residues. V was trimmed by 0 bases and J by 3 bases, leaving 10 bases between them. Germline V gene lookup returns CDR1 SGDLS and CDR2 YYNGEE. CDR3 DNA: TGTGCCAGCAGCGTAGTGCAGGGGATCTACAATGAGCAGTTCTTC. This encodes CASSVVQGIYNEQFF. The full variable domain, its missing parts supplied by reference TRBV9 and TRBJ2-1, is DSGVTQTPKHLITATGQRVTLRCSPRSGDLSVYWYQQSLDQGLQFLIQYYNGEERAKGNILERFSAQQFPDLHSELNLSSLELGDSALYFCASSVVQGIYNEQFFGPGTRLTVL.

The V gene is TRBV5-6, the J gene TRBJ1-4; 7 bases match TRBD1. This CDR3 spans 14 amino acids. The junction had 5 bases not matched to a gene; V was cut back by 2 bases and J by 7 bases. The germline V gene has CDR1 SGHDT and CDR2 YYEEEE. In DNA form, the CDR3 reads TGTGCCAGCAGCTTTGGACAGGTCGGTGAAAAACTGTTTTTT. Protein sequence: CASSFGQVGEKLFF.

The J gene is TRBJ2-5, the V gene TRBV27; no reliable D call. The J call could be wrong; TRBJ2-7 is a better fit for the DNA end. The germline gives CDR1 MNHEY, CDR2 SMNVEV (reference sequence). This CDR3 comprises 14 residues. DNA of the CDR3: TGTGCCAGCAGTTCCGCTCCTCCTGCGTACGAGCAGTACTTC. It specifies CASSSAPPAYEQYF.

This chain joins TRBV18 and TRBJ1-2; TRBD1 agrees at 7 bases. The V segment lost 6 bases and the J segment 0 bases; nucleotides outside the gene matches: 7. Germline V gene sequence: CDR1 KGHSH, CDR2 LQKENI. The CDR3 covers 15 residues. CDR3 sequence reads: CASSLGTDANYGYTF. For the CDR3, the DNA is TGTGCCAGCTCCTTAGGGACAGACGCTAACTATGGCTACACCTTC. Variable domain in full (rest from reference TRBV18 and TRBJ1-2): NAGVMQNPRHLVRRRGQEARLRCSPMKGHSHVYWYRQLPEEGLKFMVYLQKENIIDESGMPKERFSAEFPKEGPSILRIQQVVRGDSAAYFCASSLGTDANYGYTFGSGTRLTVV.

The chain has TRBV11-2 and TRBJ2-2; 8 nucleotides line up with TRBD1. Germline CDR1 is SGHAT and CDR2 is FQNNGV. The CDR3 totals 15 residues. The junction had 4 bases not matched to a gene; V was cut back by 7 bases and J by 0 bases. The chain's CDR3 is CASTPDRANTGELFF. The CDR3 region has the DNA TGTGCCAGCACTCCGGACAGGGCGAACACCGGGGAGCTGTTTTTT.

This chain joins TRBV7-8 and TRBJ2-2; the match to TRBD2 covers 10 bases. Germline V gene data show CDR1 as SGHVS and CDR2 as FQNEAQ. This CDR3 has 16 amino acids. V trimming: 5 bases; J trimming: 4 bases; junction bases outside the gene matches: 7. CDR3 DNA sequence: TGTGCCAGCAGCCAAGGACTAGCGGAGACCACCGGGGAGCTGTTTTTT. Encoded protein: CASSQGLAETTGELFF.

The chain recombines TRBV4-2 with TRBJ2-3; the D gene is possibly TRBD2 (5 bases). Germline V CDR1 and CDR2: LGHNA, YNFKEQ. Trimming stripped 0 bases from V and 9 bases from J, with 16 bases between. The CDR3 has 15 residues. As DNA, the CDR3 is TGTGCCAGCAGCCAAGATGATCGTTTCGGGGTGACGCAGTATTTT. This gives the protein CASSQDDRFGVTQYF.